This T cell receptor beta chain was sequenced in a study of blood T cells in healthy people across ages. Study-wide background: Through template switching, about one barcoded beta molecule was captured per two T cells, as measured in model experiments.

For this clonotype: Its antigen is as yet unknown. A much more abundant neighbour one base away suggests this may be a read error.

Broader study findings: It was the long-lived donors that had more naive CD4+ cells and higher diversity than aged donors.

A J-beta primer mix and a sample-barcoded 5' primer were used in a second PCR of about 6 to 12 cycles. Each cDNA molecule, via a template-switch adaptor with 12 random nucleotides, was tagged. No fewer than 2.5 million CDR3-containing paired-end reads came from each sample. In TCRdb, the 5' RACE reads were re-called with MiXCR into one record per CDR3 protein. The sample lists roughly 680,000 distinct CDR3 sequences, 52% occurring once. V lost 1 base to trimming and J lost 7 bases; unmatched junction nucleotides: 11. This CDR3 contains 16 residues. The sequence derives from a woman older than 75 in good health. The chain joins TRBV12-3 or TRBV12-4 to TRBJ2-7, with 9 bases aligning to TRBD1. Material for sequencing was blood. The CDR3 is CASSLGTGTGMNEQYF. As DNA, the CDR3 is TGTGCCAGCAGTTTAGGCACCGGGACAGGGATGAATGAGCAGTACTTC.